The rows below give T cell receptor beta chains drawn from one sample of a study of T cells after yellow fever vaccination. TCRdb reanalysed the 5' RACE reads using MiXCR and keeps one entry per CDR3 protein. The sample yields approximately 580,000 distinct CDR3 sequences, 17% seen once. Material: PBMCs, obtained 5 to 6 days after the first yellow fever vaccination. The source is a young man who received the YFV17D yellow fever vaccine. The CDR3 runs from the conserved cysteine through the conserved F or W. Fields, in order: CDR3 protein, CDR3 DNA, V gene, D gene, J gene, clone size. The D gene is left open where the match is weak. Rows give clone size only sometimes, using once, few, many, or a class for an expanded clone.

CDR3aa: CASSQSGLMGDTQYF
CDR3nt: TGTGCCAGCAGCCAATCGGGACTTATGGGGGATACGCAGTATTTT
v_gene: TRBV3-1
d_gene: NA
j_gene: TRBJ2-3
abundance: NA

CDR3aa: CASEGGGGYIYEQYF
CDR3nt: TGTGCCAGCGAGGGAGGCGGGGGGTACATCTACGAGCAGTACTTC
v_gene: TRBV25-1
d_gene: TRBD2
j_gene: TRBJ2-7
abundance: many

CDR3aa: CASSLTHSPGTLADTQYF
CDR3nt: TGTGCCAGCAGCCTCACCCATAGCCCCGGGACCTTGGCAGATACGCAGTATTTT
v_gene: TRBV11-2
d_gene: NA
j_gene: TRBJ2-3
abundance: few

CDR3aa: CASSSSGLAADTQYF
CDR3nt: NA
v_gene: TRBV27
d_gene: NA
j_gene: TRBJ2-3
abundance: NA

CDR3aa: CASSFSAGSTDTQYF
CDR3nt: TGTGCCAGCAGCTTTTCGGCGGGGAGCACAGATACGCAGTATTTT
v_gene: TRBV7-2
d_gene: NA
j_gene: TRBJ2-3
abundance: few

CDR3aa: CASSSRQAGELFF
CDR3nt: TGTGCCAGCAGCTCCAGACAGGCGGGGGAGCTGTTTTTT
v_gene: TRBV7-8
d_gene: NA
j_gene: TRBJ2-2
abundance: NA

CDR3aa: CASSQDPQGGELFF
CDR3nt: TGTGCCAGCAGCCAAGATCCCCAGGGCGGGGAGCTGTTTTTT
v_gene: TRBV4-2
d_gene: NA
j_gene: TRBJ2-2
abundance: few

CDR3aa: CASSQAEGQGVRQPQHF
CDR3nt: TGTGCCAGCAGCCAAGCGGAGGGACAGGGTGTCAGACAGCCCCAGCATTTT
v_gene: TRBV4-2
d_gene: TRBD1
j_gene: TRBJ1-5
abundance: many

CDR3aa: CASSQEGGDYSPLHF
CDR3nt: TGCGCCAGCAGCCAAGAGGGAGGGGACTATTCACCCCTCCACTTT
v_gene: TRBV4-3
d_gene: NA
j_gene: TRBJ1-6
abundance: NA

CDR3aa: CASSSRVVWNEQFF
CDR3nt: TGTGCCAGCAGTTCCCGGGTAGTTTGGAATGAGCAGTTCTTC
v_gene: TRBV6-2/TRBV6-3
d_gene: NA
j_gene: TRBJ2-1
abundance: few

CDR3aa: CARSRTWDYDYEQYF
CDR3nt: TGTGCCAGGAGCCGGACGTGGGACTACGATTACGAGCAGTACTTC
v_gene: TRBV14
d_gene: TRBD2
j_gene: TRBJ2-7
abundance: NA